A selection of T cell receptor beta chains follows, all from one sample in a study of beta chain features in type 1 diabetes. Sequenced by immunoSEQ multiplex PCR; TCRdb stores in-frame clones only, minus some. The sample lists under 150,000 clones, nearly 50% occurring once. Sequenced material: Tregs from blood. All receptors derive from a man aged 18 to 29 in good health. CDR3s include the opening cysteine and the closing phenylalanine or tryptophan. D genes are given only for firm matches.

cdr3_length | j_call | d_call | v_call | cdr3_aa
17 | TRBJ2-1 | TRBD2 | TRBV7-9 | CASSLVGRTRADNEQFF
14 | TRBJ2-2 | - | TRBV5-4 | CASSLQLNTGELFF
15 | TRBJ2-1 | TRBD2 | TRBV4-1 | CASSQRDYSYNEQFF
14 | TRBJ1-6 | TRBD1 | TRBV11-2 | CASSLGNRGAPLHF
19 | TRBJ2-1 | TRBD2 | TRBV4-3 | CASSRYHTPSGGPHNEQFF
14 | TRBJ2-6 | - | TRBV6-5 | CASTRSSGANVLTF
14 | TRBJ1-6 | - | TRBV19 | CASKGVDYNSPLHF
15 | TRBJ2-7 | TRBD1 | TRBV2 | CASRVRTGVENEQYF
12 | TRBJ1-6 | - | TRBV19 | CASSIADSPLHF
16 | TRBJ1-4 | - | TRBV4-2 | CASSQMAIATNEKLFF
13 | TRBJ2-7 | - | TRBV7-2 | CASSGSLLYEQYF
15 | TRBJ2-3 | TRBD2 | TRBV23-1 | CASPSGGRLPDTQYF
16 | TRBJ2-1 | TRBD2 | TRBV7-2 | CASSLGSGRFWNEQFF
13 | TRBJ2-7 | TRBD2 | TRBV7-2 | CASSPLAGSEQYF
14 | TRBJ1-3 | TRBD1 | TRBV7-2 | CASSRQGSGNTIYF
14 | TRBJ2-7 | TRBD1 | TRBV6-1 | CASSQGTGIYEQYF
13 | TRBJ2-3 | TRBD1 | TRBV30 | CAWSTGGTDTQYF
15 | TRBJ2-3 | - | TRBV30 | CAWSVRRGHTDTQYF
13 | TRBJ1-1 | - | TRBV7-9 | CASSTDMNTEAFF
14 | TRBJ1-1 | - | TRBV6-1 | CASSPGDTNTEAFF
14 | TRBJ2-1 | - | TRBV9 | CASNSGVHRDEQFF
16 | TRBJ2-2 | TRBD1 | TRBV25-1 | CASSEVTGGDTGELFF
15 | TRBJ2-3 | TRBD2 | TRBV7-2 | CASSLALAVTDTQYF
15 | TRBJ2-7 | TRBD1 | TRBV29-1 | CSVEVGQGFSYEQYF
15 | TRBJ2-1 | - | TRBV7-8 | CASRRGASSYNEQFF
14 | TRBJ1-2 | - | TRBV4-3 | CASSQVLANYGYTF
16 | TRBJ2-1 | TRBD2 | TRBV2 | CASRGLAGGPWDEQFF
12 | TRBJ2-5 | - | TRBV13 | CASSSGGGTQYF
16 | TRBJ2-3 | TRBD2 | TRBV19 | CASSPRTSGGADTQYF
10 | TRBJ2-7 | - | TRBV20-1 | CSARESEQYF
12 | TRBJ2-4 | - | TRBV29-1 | CSVAGVTDIQYF
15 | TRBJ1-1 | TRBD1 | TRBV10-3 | CAISESRQGATEAFF
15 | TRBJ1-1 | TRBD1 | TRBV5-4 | CASSPWTGSNTEAFF
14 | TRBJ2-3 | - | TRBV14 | CASSVIAARDTQYF
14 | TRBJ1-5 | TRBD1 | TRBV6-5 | CASSQTGGNQPQHF
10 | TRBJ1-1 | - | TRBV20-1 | CRGDGTEAFF
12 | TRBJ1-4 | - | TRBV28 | CASSSGGVLVFF
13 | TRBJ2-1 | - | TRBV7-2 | CASSRWGTPEQFF
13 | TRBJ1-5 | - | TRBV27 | CASSLYGRGAQHF
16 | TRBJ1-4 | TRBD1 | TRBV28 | CASSFSLTGAGEKLFF
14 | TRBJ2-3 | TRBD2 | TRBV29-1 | CSAPLAGVTDTQYF
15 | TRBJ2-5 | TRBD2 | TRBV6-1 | CASRNLAALGETQYF
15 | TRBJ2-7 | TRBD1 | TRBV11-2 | CASSLPGTGWGEQYF
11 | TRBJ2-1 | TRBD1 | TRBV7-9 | CASYRGNEQFF
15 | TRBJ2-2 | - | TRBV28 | CASSYMGRHTGELFF
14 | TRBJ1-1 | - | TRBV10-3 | CAISLSGERSEAFF
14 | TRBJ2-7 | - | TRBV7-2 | CASSLGDSNYEQYF
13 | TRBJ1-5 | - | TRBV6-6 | CASSWGSWQPQHF
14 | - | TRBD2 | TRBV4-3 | CASSGLAGAYEQYF
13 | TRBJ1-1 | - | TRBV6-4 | CASSEWAGTEAFF
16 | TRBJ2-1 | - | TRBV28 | CASSLSAQGFRDEQFF
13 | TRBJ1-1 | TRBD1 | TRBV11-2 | CASSPTQGARAFF
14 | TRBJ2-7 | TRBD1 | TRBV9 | CASSDGTVPYEQYF
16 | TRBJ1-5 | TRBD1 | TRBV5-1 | CASSLEPGQYNQPQHF
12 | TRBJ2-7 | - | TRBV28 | CSTSGWDYEQYF
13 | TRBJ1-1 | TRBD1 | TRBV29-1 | CSVEGQVNTEAFF
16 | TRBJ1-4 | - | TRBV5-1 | CASSLEASTVAEKLFF